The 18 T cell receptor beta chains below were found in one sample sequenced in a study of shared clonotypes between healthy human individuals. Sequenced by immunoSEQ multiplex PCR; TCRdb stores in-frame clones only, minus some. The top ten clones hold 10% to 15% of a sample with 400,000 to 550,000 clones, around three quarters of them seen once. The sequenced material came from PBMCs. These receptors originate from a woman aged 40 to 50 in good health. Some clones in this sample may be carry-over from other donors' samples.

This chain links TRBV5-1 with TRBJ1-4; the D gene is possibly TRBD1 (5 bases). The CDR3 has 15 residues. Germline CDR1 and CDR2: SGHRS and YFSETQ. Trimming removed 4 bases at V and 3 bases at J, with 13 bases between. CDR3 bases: TGCGCCAGCAGCAAGGGGCTCCGGCCTAATGAAAAACTGTTTTTT. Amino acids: CASSKGLRPNEKLFF.

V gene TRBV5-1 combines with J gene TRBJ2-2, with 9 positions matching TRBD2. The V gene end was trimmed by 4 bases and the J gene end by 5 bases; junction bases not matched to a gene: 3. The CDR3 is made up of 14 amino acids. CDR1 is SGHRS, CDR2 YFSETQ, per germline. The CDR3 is CASSQAGGTGELFF. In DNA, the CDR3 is TGCGCCAGCAGCCAGGCGGGAGGGACCGGGGAGCTGTTTTTT.

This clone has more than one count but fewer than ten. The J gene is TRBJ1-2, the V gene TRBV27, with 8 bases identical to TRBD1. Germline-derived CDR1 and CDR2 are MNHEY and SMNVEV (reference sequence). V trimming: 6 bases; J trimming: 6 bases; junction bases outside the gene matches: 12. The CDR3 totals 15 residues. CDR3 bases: TGTGCCAGCAGATCCCATCGACAGGGGATAAATGGCTACACCTTC. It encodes CASRSHRQGINGYTF.

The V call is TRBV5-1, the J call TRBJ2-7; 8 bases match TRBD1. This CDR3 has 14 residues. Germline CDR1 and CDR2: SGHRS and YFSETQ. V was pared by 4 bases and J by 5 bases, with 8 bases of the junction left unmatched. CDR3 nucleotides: TGCGCCAGCAGCCTGGACAGGGATCCGGACGAGCAGTACTTC. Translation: CASSLDRDPDEQYF.

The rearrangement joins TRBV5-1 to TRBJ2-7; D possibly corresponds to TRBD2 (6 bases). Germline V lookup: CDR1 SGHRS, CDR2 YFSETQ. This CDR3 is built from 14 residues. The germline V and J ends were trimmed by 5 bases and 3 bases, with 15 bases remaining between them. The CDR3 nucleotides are TGCGCCAGCAGATTTTCACCGGGGGACTACGAGCAGTACTTC. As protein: CASRFSPGDYEQYF.

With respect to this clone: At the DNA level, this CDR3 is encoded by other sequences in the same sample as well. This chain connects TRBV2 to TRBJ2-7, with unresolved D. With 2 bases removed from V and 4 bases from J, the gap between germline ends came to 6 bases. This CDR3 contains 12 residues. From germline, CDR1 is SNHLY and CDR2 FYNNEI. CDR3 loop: CASSERTYEQYF. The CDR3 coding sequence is TGTGCCAGCAGTGAACGAACATACGAGCAGTACTTC.

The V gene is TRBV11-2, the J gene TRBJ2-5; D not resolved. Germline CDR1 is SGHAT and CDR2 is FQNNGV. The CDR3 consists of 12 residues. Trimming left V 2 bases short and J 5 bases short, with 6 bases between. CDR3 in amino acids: CASSLWLETQYF. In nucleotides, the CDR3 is TGTGCCAGCAGCTTATGGCTGGAGACCCAGTACTTC.

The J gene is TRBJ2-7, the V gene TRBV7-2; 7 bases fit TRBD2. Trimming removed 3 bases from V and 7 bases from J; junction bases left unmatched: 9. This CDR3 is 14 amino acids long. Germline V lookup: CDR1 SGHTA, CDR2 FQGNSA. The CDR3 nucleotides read TGTGCCAGCAGCTTGGGGACTATAGGCGTGGAGCAGTACTTC. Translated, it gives CASSLGTIGVEQYF.

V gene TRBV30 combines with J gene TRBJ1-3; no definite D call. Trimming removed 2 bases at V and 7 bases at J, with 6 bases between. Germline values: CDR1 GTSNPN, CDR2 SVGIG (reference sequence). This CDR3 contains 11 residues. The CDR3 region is CAWSYMNTIYF. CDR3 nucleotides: TGTGCCTGGAGTTACATGAACACCATATATTTT. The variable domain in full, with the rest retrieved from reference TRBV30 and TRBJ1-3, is SQTIHQWPATLVQPVGSPLSLECTVEGTSNPNLYWYRQAAGRGLQLLFYSVGIGQISSEVPQNLSASRPQDRQFILSSKKLLLSDSGFYLCAWSYMNTIYFGEGSWLTVV.

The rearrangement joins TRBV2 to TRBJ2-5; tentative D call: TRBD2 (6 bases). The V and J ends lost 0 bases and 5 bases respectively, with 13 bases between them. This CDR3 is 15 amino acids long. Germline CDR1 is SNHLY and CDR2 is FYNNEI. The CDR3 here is CASSEASSGRETQYF. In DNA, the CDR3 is TGTGCCAGCAGTGAAGCGTCCAGCGGGCGGGAGACCCAGTACTTC.

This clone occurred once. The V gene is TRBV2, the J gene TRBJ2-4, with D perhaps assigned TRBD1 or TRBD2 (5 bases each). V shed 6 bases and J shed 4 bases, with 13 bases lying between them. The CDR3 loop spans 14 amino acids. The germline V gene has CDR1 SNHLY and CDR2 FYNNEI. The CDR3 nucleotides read TGTGCCAGCAGAGGACACGGGGAAAAAAACATTCAGTACTTC. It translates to CASRGHGEKNIQYF.

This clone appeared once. CDR3 coding DNA: TGTGCCAGCAGGGGACCAGAGCCCTACGAGCAGTACTTC. This sequence encodes CASRGPEPYEQYF. This rearrangement joins TRBV6-6 to TRBJ2-7; D is possibly TRBD1 or TRBD2 (5 bases each). Germline V gene sequence: CDR1 MNHNY, CDR2 SVGAGI (reference sequence). This CDR3 has 13 residues. Trimming removed 6 bases at V and 2 bases at J, with 11 bases between.

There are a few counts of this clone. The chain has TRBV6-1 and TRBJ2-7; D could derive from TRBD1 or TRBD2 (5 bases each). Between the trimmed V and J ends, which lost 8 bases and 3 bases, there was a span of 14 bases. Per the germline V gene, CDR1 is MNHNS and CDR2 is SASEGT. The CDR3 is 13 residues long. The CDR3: CASDPGTNYEQYF. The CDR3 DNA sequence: TGTGCCAGCGATCCTGGGACGAACTACGAGCAGTACTTC.

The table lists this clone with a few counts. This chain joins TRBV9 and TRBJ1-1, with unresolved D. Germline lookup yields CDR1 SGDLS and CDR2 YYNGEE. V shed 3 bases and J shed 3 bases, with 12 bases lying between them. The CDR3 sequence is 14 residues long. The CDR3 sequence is CASSAFRADTEAFF. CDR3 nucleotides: TGTGCCAGCAGCGCCTTTCGTGCGGACACTGAAGCTTTCTTT.

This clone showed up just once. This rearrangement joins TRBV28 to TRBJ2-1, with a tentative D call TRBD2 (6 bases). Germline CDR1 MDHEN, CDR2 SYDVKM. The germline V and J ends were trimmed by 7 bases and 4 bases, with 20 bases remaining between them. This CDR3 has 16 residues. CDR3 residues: CASTDRDSHLYNEQFF. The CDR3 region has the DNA TGTGCCAGCACCGACCGGGACTCCCACTTGTACAATGAGCAGTTCTTC.

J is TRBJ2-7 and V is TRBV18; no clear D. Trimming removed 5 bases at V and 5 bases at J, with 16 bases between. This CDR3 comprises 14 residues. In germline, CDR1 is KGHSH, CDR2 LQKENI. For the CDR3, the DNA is TGTGCCAGCTCAAGGGCCAGTACTACTGACGAGCAGTACTTC. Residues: CASSRASTTDEQYF.

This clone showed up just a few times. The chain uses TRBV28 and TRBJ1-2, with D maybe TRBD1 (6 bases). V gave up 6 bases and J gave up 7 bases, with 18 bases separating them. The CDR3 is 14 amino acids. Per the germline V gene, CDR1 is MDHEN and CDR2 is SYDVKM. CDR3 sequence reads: CASRHLGHRVGYTF. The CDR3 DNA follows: TGTGCCAGCAGGCATTTGGGGCACAGGGTTGGCTACACCTTC.

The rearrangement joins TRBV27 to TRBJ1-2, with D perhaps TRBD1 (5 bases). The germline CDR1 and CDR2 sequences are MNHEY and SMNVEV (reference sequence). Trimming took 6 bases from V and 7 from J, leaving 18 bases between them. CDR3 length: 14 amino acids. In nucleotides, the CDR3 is TGTGCCAGCAGAGCTAACGGGGGAAGTCGTGGCTACACCTTC. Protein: CASRANGGSRGYTF.